The 19 T cell receptor beta chains below were found in one sample sequenced in a study of CD4 T cells in relation to SARS-CoV-2 and coronaviruses. Only in-frame clones appear in the TCRdb table, and some are missing; sequencing was by immunoSEQ multiplex PCR. The sample yields about 70,000 clones, around 86% seen once. CD4+ T cells from unexposed donors were obtained before the COVID-19 pandemic (2011-2018). Specimen: memory CD4+ T cells from PBMCs. The receptors were gathered from a human donor in good health.

The CDR3, as DNA: TGTGCCAGCAGTCCTAACACAGATACGCAGTATTTT. Translation: CASSPNTDTQYF. V and J are TRBV6-5 and TRBJ2-3; no clear D. The V end was cut by 5 bases, the J end by 2 bases, with 5 bases between. CDR1 is MNHEY, CDR2 SVGAGI, per germline. The CDR3 has 12 residues.

CDR3 region: CASSYTDARGPGELFF. The CDR3 nucleotides read TGTGCCAGCAGTTACACGGACGCAAGGGGCCCCGGGGAGCTGTTTTTT. The genes are TRBV6-2 or TRBV6-3 and TRBJ2-2; D is possibly TRBD1 (5 bases). Germline V lookup: CDR1 MNHEY, CDR2 SVGEGT. V was trimmed by 2 bases and J by 6 bases, leaving 16 bases between them. The CDR3 contains 16 residues.

V and J are TRBV3-1 (or the pseudogene TRBV3-2) and TRBJ1-4; D not resolved. Deletions cut 7 bases from V and 8 bases from J, with 11 bases between. Germline V gives CDR1 LGHDT, CDR2 YNNKEL (reference sequence). The CDR3 totals 12 residues. The CDR3 reads CASNRGGEKLFF. CDR3 coding DNA: TGTGCCAGCAACCGTGGTGGGGAAAAACTGTTTTTT.

The chain links TRBV27 to TRBJ2-7, with TRBD1 matching 7 bases. Germline values: CDR1 MNHEY, CDR2 SMNVEV (reference sequence). The CDR3 runs to 14 residues. Trimming cost V 0 bases and J 5 bases; bases outside gene matches: 4. CDR3 in DNA: TGTGCCAGCAGTTTATCGAGAGGGGGCCACGAGCAGTACTTC. Its translation is CASSLSRGGHEQYF.

The chain carries TRBV6-5 and TRBJ1-5, with 8 bases fitting TRBD1. CDR3 length equals 15 residues. Germline assignment: CDR1 MNHEY and CDR2 SVGAGI. V lost 9 bases to trimming and J lost 1 base; unmatched junction nucleotides: 8. The DNA for the CDR3 is TGTGCCAGTCGGACAGGGTCAGGCAGCAATCAGCCCCAGCATTTT. Residues: CASRTGSGSNQPQHF.

The chain joins TRBV12-2 to TRBJ1-5; the table names TRBD1, a call not compared with the DNA. TRBV12-2 counts as a pseudogene. The CDR3 has 16 amino acids. Written as DNA, the CDR3 is TGTGCAAGTCGGTGTTACAGGGGTATGAGCAATCAGCCCCAGCATTTT. Its protein product is CASRCYRGMSNQPQHF.

The V and J genes are TRBV25-1 and TRBJ2-2; D may be TRBD1 or TRBD2 (5 bases each). V was clipped by 7 bases and J by 3 bases, with 15 bases between them. The germline gives CDR1 MGHDK, CDR2 SYGVNS. The CDR3 spans 15 residues. The CDR3 is CASTEGQGDTGELFF. The DNA of the CDR3 is TGTGCCAGCACCGAAGGGCAGGGAGACACCGGGGAGCTGTTTTTT.

The rearrangement joins TRBV29-1 to TRBJ1-1; a possible D gene is TRBD1 (5 bases). CDR3 length equals 12 residues. The germline CDR1 and CDR2 sequences are SQVTM and ANQGSEA. Trimming left V 6 bases short and J 6 bases short, with 14 bases between. The CDR3: CSVVSRGAEAFF. CDR3 bases: TGCAGCGTCGTGAGCCGGGGGGCTGAAGCTTTCTTT.

The J gene is TRBJ1-1, the V gene TRBV11-2; 9 nucleotides line up with TRBD1. The CDR3 is 15 amino acids. CDR1 and CDR2 (germline): SGHAT, FQNNGV. V shed 4 bases, J shed 1 base, and the junction held 4 bases outside the gene matches. CDR3 DNA sequence: TGTGCCAGCAGCTCGCCGGGACAGGGGAACACTGAAGCTTTCTTT. This sequence encodes CASSSPGQGNTEAFF.

The CDR3 loop is CASSVGGPATDTQYF. CDR3 DNA: TGTGCCAGCAGCGTAGGGGGACCAGCGACCGATACGCAGTATTTT. J is TRBJ2-3 and V is TRBV9; either TRBD1 or TRBD2 may supply D (5 bases each). Trimming took off 0 bases at V and 6 bases at J, with 14 bases between the two ends. The germline gives CDR1 SGDLS, CDR2 YYNGEE. This CDR3 has 15 amino acids.

V is TRBV7-9 and J is TRBJ1-5; unclear D gene. The CDR3 runs 13 residues. Per the germline V gene, CDR1 is SEHNR and CDR2 is FQNEAQ (reference sequence). V lost 2 bases and J 7 bases, leaving 9 bases between the germline ends. CDR3 DNA: TGTGCCAGCAGCTTATCTACGAGCCAGCCCCAGCATTTT. It yields the protein CASSLSTSQPQHF.

This sequence joins TRBV10-2 and TRBJ2-7, with D perhaps assigned TRBD1 or TRBD2 (5 bases each). This CDR3 is built from 14 residues. V was cut by 7 bases and J by 6 bases, with 19 bases left in between. The germline V gene encodes CDR1 WSHSY and CDR2 SAAADI. CDR3 region: CASTTDGTRAEQYF. As DNA, the CDR3 is TGCGCCAGCACTACGGACGGGACGAGAGCCGAGCAGTACTTC.

V and J are TRBV12-2 and TRBJ2-3. TRBV12-2 is deemed a pseudogene. This CDR3 has 14 amino acids. The CDR3 is CASRTRDSTDTQYF. The DNA of the CDR3 is TGTGCAAGTCGCACCCGTGACAGCACAGATACGCAGTATTTT.

The J gene is TRBJ1-3, the V gene TRBV28; tentatively, D is TRBD1 (5 bases). Germline V lookup: CDR1 MDHEN, CDR2 SYDVKM. Trimming removed 2 bases from V and 4 bases from J, with 12 bases in between. This CDR3 contains 15 residues. The CDR3 coding sequence is TGTGCCAGCAGTTTACCAGGGTCTGCGGGAAACACCATATATTTT. It is translated as CASSLPGSAGNTIYF.

The rearrangement joins TRBV7-2 to TRBJ2-1; TRBD2 might be the D (6 bases). Germline V gives CDR1 SGHTA, CDR2 FQGNSA. V shed 1 base and J shed 5 bases, with 18 bases lying between them. CDR3 length: 17 amino acids. The DNA for the CDR3 is TGTGCCAGCAGCTTAGAAGTGGCTAGCGCCTCGCACAATGAGCAGTTCTTC. It encodes CASSLEVASASHNEQFF.

This rearrangement joins TRBV27 to TRBJ2-3; D is undetermined. The length of the CDR3 is 14 residues. V was trimmed by 2 bases and J by 0 bases, leaving 6 bases between them. The germline gives CDR1 MNHEY, CDR2 SMNVEV (reference sequence). The DNA of the CDR3 is TGTGCCAGCAGTTTAGGACGGAGCACAGATACGCAGTATTTT. Protein sequence: CASSLGRSTDTQYF.

The gene calls are TRBV7-3 and TRBJ2-3; D gene uncertain. The CDR3 length is 13 residues. CDR1 and CDR2 from the germline V gene are SGHTA and FQGTGA. Trimming took 6 bases from V and 3 from J, leaving 10 bases between them. The CDR3 loop is CASSVDVTDTQYF. CDR3 nucleotides: TGTGCCAGCAGTGTCGACGTAACAGATACGCAGTATTTT. Full variable domain (missing parts from reference TRBV7-3 and TRBJ2-3): GAGVSQTPSNKVTEKGKYVELRCDPISGHTALYWYRQSLGQGPEFLIYFQGTGAADDSGLPNDRFFAVRPEGSVSTLKIQRTERGDSAVYLCASSVDVTDTQYFGPGTRLTVL.

The V and J genes are TRBV5-4 and TRBJ2-5, with 10 positions matching TRBD2. The V gene's germline CDR1 is SGHNT and CDR2 YYREEE (reference sequence). Germline trimming cut 4 bases from V and 4 bases from J; bases unmatched to any gene: 10. The CDR3 is 16 residues long. CDR3 region: CASSTTLSGGTETQYF. The CDR3 coding sequence is TGTGCCAGCAGCACCACTCTTAGCGGGGGGACAGAGACCCAGTACTTC.

This clone was recorded only once. The chain has TRBV6-6 and TRBJ2-3, with D perhaps TRBD1 (5 bases). The CDR3 is 17 residues long. CDR1 is MNHNY and CDR2 is SVGAGI in the germline V gene (reference sequence). Trimming took 5 bases from V and 1 from J, leaving 19 bases between them. The CDR3 region is CASSRLRGGMGTDTQYF. In DNA, the CDR3 is TGTGCCAGCAGTCGCCTTAGGGGTGGGATGGGCACAGATACGCAGTATTTT.